This T cell receptor beta chain was sequenced in a study of T cells in Graves' hyperthyroidism and ophthalmopathy (dated by TCRdb to the late 2010s). Broadly, across the study: Peripheral blood samples were taken at the time of initial diagnosis, prior to any treatment. TCR Vbeta CDR3 sequencing of 120 to 150 peripheral blood samples (more than 40 ophthalmopathy, 70 to 85 hyperthyroidism and roughly 17 progressor patients) is reported in the paper. Thyroid tissue and blood T-cell repertoires from several Graves' hyperthyroidism patients were also compared in the study. TCR V-J signatures able to tell the groups apart were searched for in a discovery cohort of 100 patients, of whom approximately 40 had Graves' ophthalmopathy and about 60 had stable Graves' hyperthyroidism. For training and testing, the 100 or so patients in the discovery cohort were randomly divided in a 7:3 ratio. After sampling, hyperthyroidism patients received methimazole starting at 30 mg daily, and ophthalmopathy patients received high-dose intravenous methylprednisolone. An independent validation cohort of fewer than 20 hyperthyroidism patients and 17 patients who later progressed to ophthalmopathy tested prospective prediction of ophthalmopathy. Broad study findings and their caveats: In validation, progression to ophthalmopathy was predicted by the model with 70.59% sensitivity and 72% to 80% specificity, a median of roughly 6.4 months before onset. Sample size was not statistically predetermined, and investigators were not blinded to group allocation. Ophthalmopathy was separated from stable hyperthyroidism by a 13 V-J signature model, with about 86% sensitivity and around 81% specificity obtained in cross-validation and 80%/75% obtained in testing. Blood samples also contained most of the expanded thyroid clonotypes (frequency above 0.001), which suggests that blood repertoires may reflect thyroid immune responses.

The TCR beta CDR3 regions were amplified from the RNA transcripts. For the first round of RT-PCR on the TCR CDR3, the HTBI primer set was used together with the Qiagen OneStep RT-PCR kit. Libraries were constructed in a second round of multiplex PCR, after which size selection and purification were performed. Libraries were sequenced paired-end with 100 bp reads on an Illumina HiSeq2000. For the original study's pipeline: SOAPnuke was used to process the raw data, removing reads that contained adapters or uncalled bases, had a mean Phred below 15, or lacked an exact match to the constant primer or identifier. COPE v1.2.5 was used to merge the high-quality paired reads, and each unique nucleotide sequence was defined as a clonotype. MiTCR v1.1 was used to align clonotypes to the IMGT TRBV, TRBD and TRBJ reference segments. The analysis was restricted to V-J combinations with a frequency above 0.0001, which together covered 99.2% of the repertoires. A TCS score was defined as the ratio between F50 (clonal expansion) and ExV (chaos), using BLOSUM62-based TCRdist between CDR3 peptides within each V-J. Welch's t-statistics and random forest reduced just over 500 V-J features to 13, which were used in a naive Bayes classifier (R e1071). Thyroid-blood repertoire similarity was quantified with the Morisita-Horn index. The public reads were run again by TCRdb, first through fastp at Q25 and then through MiXCR, and only productive beta chains were kept. Each CDR3 protein gets just one entry, which takes the most common genes and DNA from the rows behind it. TCRdb, not the original authors, processed these V and J calls. Recorded for this sample are around 720,000 distinct CDR3 sequences; around a third of them occurred a single time. The ten largest clonotypes hold 30% to 40% of the sample.

This clonotype was recorded at least ten times. This clone's antigen is unknown. Base qualities were left out, and no much larger clone turns up one base away. A patient counted as having stable Graves' hyperthyroidism if no progression to ophthalmopathy occurred over 18 months of follow-up. Hyperthyroidism patients were aged 18 to 65 years and newly diagnosed, with disease duration of less than 2 months. Exclusion was applied to patients with uncontrolled infections, other autoimmune diseases, pregnancy or lactation. Diagnoses were based on clinical symptoms, serum thyroxine and TRAb, thyroid ultrasound and orbital computed tomography. PBMCs were isolated from 7.5 to 10 ml of fresh peripheral blood by Ficoll-Paque density gradient centrifugation. Trizol reagent was used to extract total RNA, and RNA quality was then checked on an Agilent 2100 Bioanalyzer. Input material: blood. The sequence derives from a woman aged 35 to 49 with Graves' hyperthyroidism.

The CDR3 reads as follows: CASSPPGLVLPQHF. The DNA reads TGTGCCAGCAGCCCTCCCGGACTCGTGTTGCCCCAGCATTTT. The rearrangement joined TRBV7-2 to TRBJ1-5, with the D gene too uncertain to name. V drops 5 bases and J drops 9 bases, leaving 17 bases in between. The germline V gene sets CDR1 to SGHTA and CDR2 to FQGNSA. The CDR3 numbers 14 residues from cysteine through phenylalanine. Just CDR3 DNA is preserved here, 42 bases in frame from base 1.